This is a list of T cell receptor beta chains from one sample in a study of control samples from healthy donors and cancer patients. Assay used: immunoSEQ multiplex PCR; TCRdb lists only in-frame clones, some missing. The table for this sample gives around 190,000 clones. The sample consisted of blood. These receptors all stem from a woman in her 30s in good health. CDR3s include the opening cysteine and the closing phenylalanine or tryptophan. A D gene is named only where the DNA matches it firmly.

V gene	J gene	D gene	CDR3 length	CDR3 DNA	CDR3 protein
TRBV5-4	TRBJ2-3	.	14	TGTGCCAGCAGTCAGGGGGGACTCACAGATACGCAGTATTTT	CASSQGGLTDTQYF
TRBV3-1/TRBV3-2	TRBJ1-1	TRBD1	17	TGTGCCAGCAGCCGAACACAGGGGGCTCGGTGGACCACTGAAGCTTTCTTT	CASSRTQGARWTTEAFF
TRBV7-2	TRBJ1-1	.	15	TGTGCCAGCAGCCCGCAACAGGGCCCGGGGACTGAAGCTTTCTTT	CASSPQQGPGTEAFF
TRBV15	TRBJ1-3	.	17	TGTGCCACCAGCAGAGAAAGGGGAATGGAAGGTGGAAACACCATATATTTT	CATSRERGMEGGNTIYF
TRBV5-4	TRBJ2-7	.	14	TGTGCCAGCAGCGCAGCACAGGGCTTCCGCGAGCAGTACTTC	CASSAAQGFREQYF
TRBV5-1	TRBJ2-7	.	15	TGCGCCAGCAGCCTAAATTCAGGGTCCCCTTCCGAGCAGTACTTC	CASSLNSGSPSEQYF
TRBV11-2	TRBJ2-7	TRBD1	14	TGTGCCAGCAGCTTAGAGACAGGGGGCTTGGCGCAGTACTTC	CASSLETGGLAQYF
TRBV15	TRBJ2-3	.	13	TGTGCCACCAGCAGAGATTTTCGGGATACGCAGTATTTT	CATSRDFRDTQYF
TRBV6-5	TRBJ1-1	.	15	TGTGCCAGCAGTTATGGCAGAGGGCCAGACACTGAAGCTTTCTTT	CASSYGRGPDTEAFF
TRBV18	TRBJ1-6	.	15	TGTGCCAGCTCACTAACACAGACCTATAATTCACCCCTCCACTTT	CASSLTQTYNSPLHF
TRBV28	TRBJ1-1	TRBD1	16	TGTGCCAGCAGTCCAATGACAGGGGGCTCAGGCACTGAAGCTTTCTTT	CASSPMTGGSGTEAFF
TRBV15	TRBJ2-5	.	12	TGTGCCACCAGCCCCTTCGAAGAGACCCAGTACTTC	CATSPFEETQYF
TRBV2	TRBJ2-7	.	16	TGTGCCAGTGAGGGGGGGGTCCCCCCTCAGTCCTACGAGCAGTACTTC	CASEGGVPPQSYEQYF
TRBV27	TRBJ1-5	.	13	TGTGCCGCAGCTACCACGGGGGATCAGCCCCAGCATTTT	CAAATTGDQPQHF
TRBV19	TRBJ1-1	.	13	TGTGCCAGTAGTATACTCTGGAAGACTGAAGCTTTCTTT	CASSILWKTEAFF
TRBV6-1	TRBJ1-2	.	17	TGTGCCAGCAGTGTTTATTTTAATTTCGGTTCCAACTATGGCTACACCTTC	CASSVYFNFGSNYGYTF
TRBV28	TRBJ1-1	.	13	TGTGCCAGCACTTCAAGCGTGAACACTGAAGCTTTCTTT	CASTSSVNTEAFF
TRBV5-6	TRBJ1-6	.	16	TGTGCCAGCAGCTTATACGTCCCGGGGGGAAATTCACCCCTCCACTTT	CASSLYVPGGNSPLHF
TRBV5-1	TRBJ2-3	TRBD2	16	TGCGCCAGCAGCTCGGGGACTAGCGGTCTCACAGATACGCAGTATTTT	CASSSGTSGLTDTQYF
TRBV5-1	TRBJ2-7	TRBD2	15	TGCGCCAGCACACAGGCTGGACTAGCCAGCCACGAGCAGTACTTC	CASTQAGLASHEQYF
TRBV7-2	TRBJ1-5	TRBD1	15	TGTGCCAGCAGCTTAGGGACAGGGGGCGGTCAGCCCCAGCATTTT	CASSLGTGGGQPQHF
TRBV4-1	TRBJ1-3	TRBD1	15	TGCGCCAGCGGTACAGGGGGATACTCTGGAAACACCATATATTTT	CASGTGGYSGNTIYF
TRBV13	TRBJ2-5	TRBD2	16	TGTGCCAGCAGCTTAGGCCTAGCGGGGTTCCAAGAGACCCAGTACTTC	CASSLGLAGFQETQYF
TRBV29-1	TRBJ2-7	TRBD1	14	TGCAGCGTTACAACCGGGACAGGGAGTTACGAGCAGTACTTC	CSVTTGTGSYEQYF
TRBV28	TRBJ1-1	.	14	TGTGCCAGCAACAACGACAGGCTGGGGAGTGAAGCTTTCTTT	CASNNDRLGSEAFF
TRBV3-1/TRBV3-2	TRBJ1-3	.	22	TGTGCCAGCAGCCAAAGAAACGGGCATGGCAAAGAAGTAGGGGGATCTGGAAACACCATATATTTT	CASSQRNGHGKEVGGSGNTIYF
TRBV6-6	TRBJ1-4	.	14	TGTGCCAGCAGCCAGGGGCGGTCCGGGGAAAAACTGTTTTTT	CASSQGRSGEKLFF
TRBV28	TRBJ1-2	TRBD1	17	TGTGCCAGCAGTATCACCTACAGGGGCATGATTAACTATGGCTACACCTTC	CASSITYRGMINYGYTF
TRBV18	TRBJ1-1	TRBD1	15	TGTGCCAGCTCACCTTTGACGGGACAGAGTACCGAAGCTTTCTTT	CASSPLTGQSTEAFF
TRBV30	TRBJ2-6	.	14	TGTGCCTGGGGCATGCACTCTGGGGCCAACGTCCTGACTTTC	CAWGMHSGANVLTF
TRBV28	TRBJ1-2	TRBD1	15	TGTGCCAGCAGTTTCGGGACAGCATTTAACTATGGCTACACCTTC	CASSFGTAFNYGYTF
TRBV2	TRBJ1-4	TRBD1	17	TGTGCCAGCAGGGGGACAGTGGACTTTACAACTAATGAAAAACTGTTTTTT	CASRGTVDFTTNEKLFF
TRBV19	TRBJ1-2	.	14	TGTGCCAGTAGTATAGGCGGCGGGACCTATGGCTACACCTTC	CASSIGGGTYGYTF
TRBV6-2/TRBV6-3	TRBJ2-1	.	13	TGTGCCAGCAGTTACGCCAGTTACAATGAGCAGTTCTTC	CASSYASYNEQFF
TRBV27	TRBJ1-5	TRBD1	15	TGTGCCAGCAGTTTGACAGGGGGTCATAATCAGCCCCAGCATTTT	CASSLTGGHNQPQHF
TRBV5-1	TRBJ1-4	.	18	TGCGCCAGCAGCTTGGGCAAAGGTAGGGGTCAGACTAATGAAAAACTGTTTTTT	CASSLGKGRGQTNEKLFF
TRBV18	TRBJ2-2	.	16	TGTGCCAGCTCACCACCGAAATTCATCTCCACCGGGGAGCTGTTTTTT	CASSPPKFISTGELFF
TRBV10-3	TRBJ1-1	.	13	TGTGCCATCAGTTACGGGACACAGACTGAAGCTTTCTTT	CAISYGTQTEAFF
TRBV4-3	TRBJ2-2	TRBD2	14	TGCGCCAGCAGCCCGGGGGGAACTGCCGGGGAGCTGTTTTTT	CASSPGGTAGELFF
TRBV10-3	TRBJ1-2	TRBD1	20	TGTGCCATCAGCGACGGGGGGTTAGTCCCGGGACAGGGTCGGCGTTTTGGCTACACCTTC	CAISDGGLVPGQGRRFGYTF
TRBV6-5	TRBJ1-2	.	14	TGTGCCAGCAGCAAACAGGGAACCAACTATGGCTACACCTTC	CASSKQGTNYGYTF
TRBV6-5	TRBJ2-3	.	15	TGTGCCAGTGTTAGGGACAAACCTAGCACAGATACGCAGTATTTT	CASVRDKPSTDTQYF